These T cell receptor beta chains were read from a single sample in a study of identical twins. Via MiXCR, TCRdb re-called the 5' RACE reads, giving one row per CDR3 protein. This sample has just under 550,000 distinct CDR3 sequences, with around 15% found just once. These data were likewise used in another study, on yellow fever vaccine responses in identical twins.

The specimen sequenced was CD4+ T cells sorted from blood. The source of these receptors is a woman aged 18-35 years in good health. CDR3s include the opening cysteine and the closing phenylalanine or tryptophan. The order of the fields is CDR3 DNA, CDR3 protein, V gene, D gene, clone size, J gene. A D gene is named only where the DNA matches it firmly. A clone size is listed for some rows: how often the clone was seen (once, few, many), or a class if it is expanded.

cdr3_nt: TGTGCCAGCAGTTCCCAGACTAGCGGATATAGCTCCTACAATGAGCAGTTCTTC
cdr3_aa: CASSSQTSGYSSYNEQFF
v_call: TRBV27
d_call: TRBD2
clone_size: few
j_call: TRBJ2-1

cdr3_nt: TGCAGTGCTAGGGACGGAACTAGCGGATTCTCCTACGAGCAGTACTTC
cdr3_aa: CSARDGTSGFSYEQYF
v_call: TRBV20-1
d_call: TRBD2
clone_size: few
j_call: TRBJ2-7

cdr3_nt: TGTGCCAGCAGCTCCAGGTCGGAGACCCAGTACTTC
cdr3_aa: CASSSRSETQYF
v_call: TRBV28
d_call: NA
clone_size: many
j_call: TRBJ2-5

cdr3_nt: TGTGCCAGCAGTTTAGCGTCGGCAACCTTAGCCAAAAACATTCAGTACTTC
cdr3_aa: CASSLASATLAKNIQYF
v_call: TRBV12-3/TRBV12-4
d_call: NA
clone_size: few
j_call: TRBJ2-4

cdr3_nt: TGCGCCAGCAGCCTGGGACATACGTGGGAGGAGGAGCTGTTTTTT
cdr3_aa: CASSLGHTWEEELFF
v_call: TRBV5-1
d_call: NA
clone_size: few
j_call: TRBJ2-2

cdr3_nt: TGTGCCATCAGTGAGGGGACAGGTGGGAATGAGCAGTTCTTC
cdr3_aa: CAISEGTGGNEQFF
v_call: TRBV10-3
d_call: TRBD1
clone_size: NA
j_call: TRBJ2-1

cdr3_nt: TGTGCCAGCAGCTTAGGAGGGAGCGGCCCCACAGATACGCAGTATTTT
cdr3_aa: CASSLGGSGPTDTQYF
v_call: TRBV7-2
d_call: NA
clone_size: few
j_call: TRBJ2-3

cdr3_nt: TGTGCCAGCAGCGACCACCCTCAGACTCTGCCCTACAATGAGCAGTTCTTC
cdr3_aa: CASSDHPQTLPYNEQFF
v_call: TRBV7-6
d_call: NA
clone_size: NA
j_call: TRBJ2-1

cdr3_nt: TGTGCCAGCAGATTCCAGACTAGCGGGAACACCTACGAGCAGTACTTC
cdr3_aa: CASRFQTSGNTYEQYF
v_call: TRBV12-3/TRBV12-4
d_call: TRBD2
clone_size: NA
j_call: TRBJ2-7

cdr3_nt: TGTGCCAGCTCACCCCGACAGGGAGTTAGTTACGAGCAGTACTTC
cdr3_aa: CASSPRQGVSYEQYF
v_call: TRBV18
d_call: TRBD1
clone_size: NA
j_call: TRBJ2-7

cdr3_nt: TGCGCCAGCAGCCGGACAGGGGGGAACCCCAAGTCGAACACTGAAGCTTTCTTT
cdr3_aa: CASSRTGGNPKSNTEAFF
v_call: TRBV5-1
d_call: TRBD1
clone_size: few
j_call: TRBJ1-1

cdr3_nt: TGTGCCAGCAGACCACTAGCGTATGAGCAGTTCTTC
cdr3_aa: CASRPLAYEQFF
v_call: TRBV2
d_call: TRBD2
clone_size: few
j_call: TRBJ2-1

cdr3_nt: TGTGCCAGCAGTCGATCAGGGGGGACCTTAAGGACCCAGTACTTC
cdr3_aa: CASSRSGGTLRTQYF
v_call: TRBV12-3/TRBV12-4
d_call: NA
clone_size: NA
j_call: TRBJ2-5

cdr3_nt: TGCAGTGCCCAAGGGGGGACGGACAGCCAAGAGACCCAGTACTTC
cdr3_aa: CSAQGGTDSQETQYF
v_call: TRBV20-1
d_call: NA
clone_size: many
j_call: TRBJ2-5

cdr3_nt: TGTGCCAGCAGTGACGGGCAGGGGCATAGTAATCGAGCTTTCTTT
cdr3_aa: CASSDGQGHSNRAFF
v_call: TRBV2
d_call: NA
clone_size: NA
j_call: TRBJ1-1

cdr3_nt: TGTGCCAGCAGCCAAGAAAGACGGCTGCCACTTGCAGCTTTCTTT
cdr3_aa: CASSQERRLPLAAFF
v_call: TRBV4-2
d_call: NA
clone_size: NA
j_call: TRBJ1-1

cdr3_nt: TGTGCCAGCAGCAATAACAGGGCAGCCAAAAACATTCAGTACTTC
cdr3_aa: CASSNNRAAKNIQYF
v_call: TRBV12-3/TRBV12-4
d_call: NA
clone_size: few
j_call: TRBJ2-4

cdr3_nt: TGTGCCAGCAGCGGACGGACAGGGAACACAGATACGCAGTATTTT
cdr3_aa: CASSGRTGNTDTQYF
v_call: TRBV9
d_call: TRBD1
clone_size: many
j_call: TRBJ2-3

cdr3_nt: TGCGCCAGCAGCTTGGGGGGGTCGACTAGCGGGAAAGAGACCCAGTACTTC
cdr3_aa: CASSLGGSTSGKETQYF
v_call: TRBV5-1
d_call: TRBD2
clone_size: once
j_call: TRBJ2-5

cdr3_nt: TGTGCCAGCAGGACTAGCGGGGGGGACAATGAGCAGTTCTTC
cdr3_aa: CASRTSGGDNEQFF
v_call: TRBV12-3/TRBV12-4
d_call: TRBD2
clone_size: NA
j_call: TRBJ2-1

cdr3_nt: TGTGCCACCAGCAACGTGGTCACTGAAGCTTTCTTT
cdr3_aa: CATSNVVTEAFF
v_call: TRBV15
d_call: NA
clone_size: few
j_call: TRBJ1-1

cdr3_nt: TGCAGTGCTAGACCCTCAAGAACCGGGGAGCTGTTTTTT
cdr3_aa: CSARPSRTGELFF
v_call: TRBV20-1
d_call: NA
clone_size: NA
j_call: TRBJ2-2

cdr3_nt: TGTGCCAGCAGTGTAGCGGGAACCTCCCAAGAGACCCAGTACTTC
cdr3_aa: CASSVAGTSQETQYF
v_call: TRBV12-3/TRBV12-4
d_call: TRBD2
clone_size: few
j_call: TRBJ2-5

cdr3_nt: TGCAGCGTTTACACAGGTTACTATGGCTACACCTTC
cdr3_aa: CSVYTGYYGYTF
v_call: TRBV29-1
d_call: NA
clone_size: many
j_call: TRBJ1-2

cdr3_nt: TGTGCCAGCAGCACCCACAGGGTGGACGGTGAAAAACTGTTTTTT
cdr3_aa: CASSTHRVDGEKLFF
v_call: TRBV7-2
d_call: NA
clone_size: few
j_call: TRBJ1-4

cdr3_nt: TGCAGTGCTAGAGGCCCCGGGTTTAGCAATCAGCCCCAGCATTTT
cdr3_aa: CSARGPGFSNQPQHF
v_call: TRBV20-1
d_call: NA
clone_size: few
j_call: TRBJ1-5

cdr3_nt: TGTGCCAGCAAGCAGACAGGGAACCAGCTGCGCTTTGTGACAGATACGCAGTATTTT
cdr3_aa: CASKQTGNQLRFVTDTQYF
v_call: TRBV6-1
d_call: TRBD1
clone_size: NA
j_call: TRBJ2-3

cdr3_nt: TGTGCCAGCAGTTACTCGAGTGGCCAAGCCTTGATCTTC
cdr3_aa: CASSYSSGQALIF
v_call: TRBV6-2/TRBV6-3
d_call: NA
clone_size: few
j_call: TRBJ2-1

cdr3_nt: TGTGCCAGCAGTGCTAACTATAATTCACCCCTCCACTTT
cdr3_aa: CASSANYNSPLHF
v_call: TRBV2
d_call: NA
clone_size: NA
j_call: TRBJ1-6

cdr3_nt: TGTGCCAGCACCCCAGGGGGGAATGAGCAGTTCTTC
cdr3_aa: CASTPGGNEQFF
v_call: TRBV12-3/TRBV12-4
d_call: NA
clone_size: many
j_call: TRBJ2-1

cdr3_nt: TGTGCCACCAGCAGAGATTTGCGGACTGCTTACAATGAGCAGTTCTTC
cdr3_aa: CATSRDLRTAYNEQFF
v_call: TRBV15
d_call: NA
clone_size: few
j_call: TRBJ2-1

cdr3_nt: TGCAGCGTTGATCGGGACCCCCGGACGCATGAGCAGTTCTTC
cdr3_aa: CSVDRDPRTHEQFF
v_call: TRBV29-1
d_call: NA
clone_size: NA
j_call: TRBJ2-1

cdr3_nt: TGTGCCAGCAGTTTAAATACCTACGAGCAGTACTTC
cdr3_aa: CASSLNTYEQYF
v_call: TRBV12-3/TRBV12-4
d_call: NA
clone_size: NA
j_call: TRBJ2-7

cdr3_nt: TGTGCCAGCAGTTTAACGGGAGGGTCGGAGACCCAGTACTTC
cdr3_aa: CASSLTGGSETQYF
v_call: TRBV12-3/TRBV12-4
d_call: TRBD2
clone_size: NA
j_call: TRBJ2-5

cdr3_nt: TGTGCCAGCAGCTATATAGCGAACGACGCCTGGGGTGAGCAGTTCTTC
cdr3_aa: CASSYIANDAWGEQFF
v_call: TRBV11-3
d_call: NA
clone_size: NA
j_call: TRBJ2-1

cdr3_nt: TGTGCCAGCAGCCCCCGGGAACTCTTGAACACCGGGGAGCTGTTTTTT
cdr3_aa: CASSPRELLNTGELFF
v_call: TRBV11-3
d_call: NA
clone_size: NA
j_call: TRBJ2-2